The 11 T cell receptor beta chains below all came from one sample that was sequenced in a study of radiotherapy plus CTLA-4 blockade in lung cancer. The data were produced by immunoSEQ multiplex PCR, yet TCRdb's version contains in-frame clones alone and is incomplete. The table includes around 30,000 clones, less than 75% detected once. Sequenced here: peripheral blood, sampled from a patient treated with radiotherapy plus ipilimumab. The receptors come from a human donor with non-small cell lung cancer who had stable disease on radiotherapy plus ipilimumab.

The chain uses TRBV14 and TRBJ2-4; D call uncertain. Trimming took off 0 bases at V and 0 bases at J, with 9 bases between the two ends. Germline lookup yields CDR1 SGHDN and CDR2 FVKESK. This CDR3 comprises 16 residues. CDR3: CASSQEVGGAKNIQYF. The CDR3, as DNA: TGTGCCAGCAGCCAAGAAGTAGGCGGAGCCAAAAACATTCAGTACTTC.

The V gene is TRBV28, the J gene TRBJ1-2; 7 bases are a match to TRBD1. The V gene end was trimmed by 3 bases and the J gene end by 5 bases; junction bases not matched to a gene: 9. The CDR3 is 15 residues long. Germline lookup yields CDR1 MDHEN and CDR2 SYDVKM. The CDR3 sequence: CASSLIGTAEYGYTF. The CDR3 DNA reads TGTGCCAGCAGTTTGATCGGGACAGCGGAATATGGCTACACCTTC.

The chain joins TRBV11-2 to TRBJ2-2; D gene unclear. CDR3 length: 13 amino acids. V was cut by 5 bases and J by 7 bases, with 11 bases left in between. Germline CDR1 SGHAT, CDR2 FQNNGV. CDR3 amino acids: CASSLTLVGELFF. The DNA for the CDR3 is TGTGCCAGCAGCCTAACCCTCGTCGGGGAGCTGTTTTTT.

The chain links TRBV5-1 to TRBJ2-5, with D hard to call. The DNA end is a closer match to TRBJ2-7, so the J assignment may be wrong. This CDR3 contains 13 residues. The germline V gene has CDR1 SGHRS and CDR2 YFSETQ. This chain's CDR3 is CASSSGHPGEQYF. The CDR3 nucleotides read TGCGCCAGCAGCTCTGGCCACCCTGGCGAGCAGTACTTC.

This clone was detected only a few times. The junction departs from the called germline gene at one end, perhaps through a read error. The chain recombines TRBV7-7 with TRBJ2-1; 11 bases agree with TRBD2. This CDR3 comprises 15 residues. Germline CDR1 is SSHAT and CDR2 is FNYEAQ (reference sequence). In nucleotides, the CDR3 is TGTGCTAGCAGCTCGGGACTAGCGGATTACAATGAGCAGTTCTTC. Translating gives CASSSGLADYNEQFF.

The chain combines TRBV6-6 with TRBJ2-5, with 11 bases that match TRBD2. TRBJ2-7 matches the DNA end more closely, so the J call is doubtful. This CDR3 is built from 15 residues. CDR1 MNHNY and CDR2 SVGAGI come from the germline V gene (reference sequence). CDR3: CASRGGLAETYEQYF. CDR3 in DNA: TGTGCCAGCAGGGGGGGACTAGCGGAAACCTACGAGCAGTACTTC.

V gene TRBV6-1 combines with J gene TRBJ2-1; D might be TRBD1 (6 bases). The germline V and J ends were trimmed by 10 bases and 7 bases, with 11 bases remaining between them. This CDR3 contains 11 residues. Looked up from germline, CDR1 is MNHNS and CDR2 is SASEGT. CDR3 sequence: CATLDRNEQFF. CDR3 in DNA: TGTGCCACCCTCGACAGGAATGAGCAGTTCTTC.

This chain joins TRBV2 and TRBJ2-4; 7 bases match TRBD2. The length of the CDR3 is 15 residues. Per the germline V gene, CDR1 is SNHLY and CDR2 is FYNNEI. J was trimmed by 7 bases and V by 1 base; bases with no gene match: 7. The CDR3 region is CASSEGTRGSNIQYF. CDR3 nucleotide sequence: TGTGCCAGCAGTGAAGGGACTAGGGGTTCGAACATTCAGTACTTC.

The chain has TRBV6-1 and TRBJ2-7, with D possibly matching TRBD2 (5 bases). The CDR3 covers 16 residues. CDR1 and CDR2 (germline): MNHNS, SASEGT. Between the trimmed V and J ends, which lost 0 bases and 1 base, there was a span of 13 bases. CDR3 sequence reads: CASSEAVEDWSYEQYF. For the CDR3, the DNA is TGTGCCAGCAGTGAAGCGGTTGAGGACTGGTCCTACGAGCAGTACTTC.

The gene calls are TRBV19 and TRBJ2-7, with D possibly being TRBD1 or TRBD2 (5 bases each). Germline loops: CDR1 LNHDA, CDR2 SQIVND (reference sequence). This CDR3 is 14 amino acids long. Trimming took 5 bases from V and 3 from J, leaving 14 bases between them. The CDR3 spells CASSLSGRSYEQYF. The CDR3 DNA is TGTGCCAGTAGTTTGTCGGGACGGAGCTACGAGCAGTACTTC.

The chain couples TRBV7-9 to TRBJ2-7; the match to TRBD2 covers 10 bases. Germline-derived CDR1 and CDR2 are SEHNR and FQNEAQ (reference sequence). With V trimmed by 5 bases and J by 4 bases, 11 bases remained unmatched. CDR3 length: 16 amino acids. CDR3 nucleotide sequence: TGTGCCAGCAGCCCATCTAAGACTAGCGGGTGGTACGAGCAGTACTTC. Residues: CASSPSKTSGWYEQYF.